This TCR beta chain stems from a study of T cells in Graves' hyperthyroidism and ophthalmopathy. A patient was excluded if there was uncontrolled infection, other autoimmune disease, pregnancy or lactation. Whole-study findings and limits: Stable hyperthyroidism and ophthalmopathy were separated using 13 V-J signatures.

A note on this clonotype: As yet, its antigen is unknown.

The source material, RNA transcripts, was used to amplify TCR beta CDR3 regions. The HTBI set primed first-round TCR CDR3 RT-PCR. TCRdb reprocessed the multiplex PCR reads via MiXCR and lists one record per CDR3 protein. The sample yields 640,000 or so distinct CDR3 sequences, 11% to 15% seen once. Germline CDR1 is SGHAT and CDR2 is FQNNGV. The ends lost 4 bases at V and 0 bases at J; junction bases unmatched: 4. The CDR3 contains 15 residues. The origin of this receptor is a woman aged 18-30 years with Graves' ophthalmopathy. Material: blood. This chain links TRBV11-2 with TRBJ1-1, with 8 nucleotides matching TRBD1. The CDR3 DNA reads as TGTGCCAGCAGCTCGCGGGACAGGATGAACACTGAAGCTTTCTTT. It specifies CASSSRDRMNTEAFF.